The 10 T cell receptor beta chains reported below all come from one sample, sequenced in a study of blood T cell repertoires in COVID-19. The repertoire was sequenced with immunoSEQ multiplex PCR; TCRdb's copy has only in-frame clones and lacks some. The sample comprises 35,000 to 45,000 clones, roughly 84% of which are singletons, and 2.4% rests with the top ten. The source material was peripheral blood. The source is a human donor in a cohort sampled during active COVID-19.

The chain links TRBV12-3 or TRBV12-4 to TRBJ2-7, with TRBD1 as a possible D gene (5 bases). The V gene lost 4 bases and the J gene lost 5 bases, with 12 bases spanning the gap. The CDR3 is made up of 13 amino acids. The CDR3 DNA reads TGTGCCAGCAGTTCTTCAGGGTGGGACGAGCAGTACTTC. Translating it yields CASSSSGWDEQYF.

The genes are TRBV6-5 and TRBJ1-2; maybe TRBD1 (6 bases). The germline V gene has CDR1 MNHEY and CDR2 SVGAGI. V shed 7 bases and J shed 8 bases, with 23 bases lying between them. The length of the CDR3 is 15 residues. CDR3 in DNA: TGTGCCAGCAAAACACCCGGGACATCCACGGAGGGCTACACCTTC. It yields the protein CASKTPGTSTEGYTF.

The genes are TRBV6-4 and TRBJ1-6, with 8 bases matching TRBD1. CDR3 size: 16 residues. Germline CDR1 MRHNA, CDR2 SNTAGT. Trimming at V came to 7 bases and at J to 8 bases, leaving 13 bases not matched to a gene. The CDR3 nucleotides are TGTGCCAGCACCGGGCGCCGGGACAGGTCCCATTCACCCCTCCACTTT. This translates into CASTGRRDRSHSPLHF.

The chain uses TRBV2 and TRBJ1-1; D perhaps matches TRBD1 (5 bases). The V gene lost 4 bases and the J gene lost 6 bases, with 12 bases spanning the gap. There are 13 residues in the CDR3. Germline CDR1 reads SNHLY; CDR2 reads FYNNEI. This CDR3 reads CASSAGRAAEAFF. CDR3 nucleotide sequence: TGTGCCAGCAGTGCTGGCAGGGCGGCTGAAGCTTTCTTT.

This chain links TRBV25-1 with TRBJ2-7, with 7 nucleotides matching TRBD1. J gave up 6 bases and V 8 bases, and 10 bases lay outside the gene matches. Germline assignment: CDR1 MGHDK and CDR2 SYGVNS. The CDR3 has 13 amino acids. CDR3 in amino acids: CASASQGESEQYF. CDR3 sequence (DNA): TGTGCCAGCGCCTCCCAGGGGGAGAGCGAGCAGTACTTC.

This clone was observed once. This chain uses TRBV2 with TRBJ2-1; 7 nucleotides align to TRBD2. The J segment lost 0 bases and the V segment lost 0 bases, leaving 5 bases of the junction unmatched. The CDR3 is 17 residues long. The germline V gene has CDR1 SNHLY and CDR2 FYNNEI. The CDR3 sequence: CASSEAWDYLSYNEQFF. The CDR3, as DNA: TGTGCCAGCAGTGAAGCCTGGGACTACCTCTCCTACAATGAGCAGTTCTTC. Full variable domain (rest looked up from reference TRBV2 and TRBJ2-1): EPEVTQTPSHQVTQMGQEVILRCVPISNHLYFYWYRQILGQKVEFLVSFYNNEISEKSEIFDDQFSVERPDGSNFTLKIRSTKLEDSAMYFCASSEAWDYLSYNEQFFGPGTRLTVL.

The chain couples TRBV7-8 to TRBJ2-4; TRBD1 aligns across 9 bases. The junction had 4 bases not matched to a gene; V was cut back by 3 bases and J by 7 bases. In germline, CDR1 is SGHVS, CDR2 FQNEAQ. CDR3 size: 14 residues. The CDR3 nucleotides read TGTGCCAGCAGCTTGGCCGGGACAGGGAACATTCAGTACTTC. Amino acids: CASSLAGTGNIQYF. Looking up the rest from reference TRBV7-8 and TRBJ2-4 gives the full variable domain: GAGVSQSPRYKVAKRGQDVALRCDPISGHVSLFWYQQALGQGPEFLTYFQNEAQLDKSGLPSDRFFAERPEGSVSTLKIQRTQQEDSAVYLCASSLAGTGNIQYFGAGTRLSVL.

V gene TRBV2 combines with J gene TRBJ1-4, with no clear D. The CDR3 is 15 residues long. From germline, CDR1 is SNHLY and CDR2 FYNNEI. Trimming cost V 2 bases and J 5 bases, with 12 bases left between them. The CDR3 nucleotides read TGTGCCAGCAGTGAACGCGCGGGGTGGAATGAAAAACTGTTTTTT. Translation gives CASSERAGWNEKLFF.

This chain joins TRBV19 and TRBJ1-2; D perhaps matches TRBD1 (5 bases). V was clipped by 4 bases and J by 4 bases, with 7 bases between them. CDR3 length: 12 residues. Germline CDR1 is LNHDA and CDR2 is SQIVND (reference sequence). CDR3 protein: CASSTQAYGYTF. The CDR3 region has the DNA TGTGCCAGTAGTACACAGGCCTATGGCTACACCTTC.

This chain links TRBV7-9 with TRBJ1-4, with D possibly being TRBD1 (5 bases). The CDR3 covers 15 residues. Germline V gene sequence: CDR1 SEHNR, CDR2 FQNEAQ (reference sequence). V was cut by 6 bases and J by 5 bases, with 16 bases left in between. The CDR3 sequence is CASRIQDSPNEKLFF. Written as DNA, the CDR3 is TGTGCCAGCAGGATACAAGACAGCCCGAATGAAAAACTGTTTTTT. Based on the CDR3 plus reference TRBV7-9 and TRBJ1-4, the full variable domain is DTGVSQNPRHKITKRGQNVTFRCDPISEHNRLYWYRQTLGQGPEFLTYFQNEAQLEKSRLLSDRFSAERPKGSFSTLEIQRTEQGDSAMYLCASRIQDSPNEKLFFGSGTQLSVL.